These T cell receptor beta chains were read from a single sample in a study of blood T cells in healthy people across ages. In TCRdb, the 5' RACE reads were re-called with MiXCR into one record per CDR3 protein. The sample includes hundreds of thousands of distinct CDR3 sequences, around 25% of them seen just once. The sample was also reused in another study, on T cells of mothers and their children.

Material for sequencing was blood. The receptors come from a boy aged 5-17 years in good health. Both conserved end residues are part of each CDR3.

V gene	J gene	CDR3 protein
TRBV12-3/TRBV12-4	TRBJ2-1	CASSRFDAYNEQFF
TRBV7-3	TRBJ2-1	CASSLVLAGDNEQFF
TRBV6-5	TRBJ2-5	CASSYLRQARETQYF
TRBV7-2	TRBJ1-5	CASSAGGWEWGQPQHF
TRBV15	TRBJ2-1	CATSEPGNEQFF
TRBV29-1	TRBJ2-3	CSVQEVTDTQYF
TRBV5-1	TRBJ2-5	CASSWGTAPKETQYF
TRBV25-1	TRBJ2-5	CASSDLTSGGEETQYF
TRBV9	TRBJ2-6	CASSVVNAGANVLTF
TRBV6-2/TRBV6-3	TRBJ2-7	CASNDRVYEQYF
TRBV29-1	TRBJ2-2	CSVEMASGGIF
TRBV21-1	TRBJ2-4	CASSESTAKNIQYF
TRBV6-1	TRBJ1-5	CASSEALIWSNQPQHF
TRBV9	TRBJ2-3	CASSVTPGTRADTQYF
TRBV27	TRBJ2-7	CASRARAQPYEQYF
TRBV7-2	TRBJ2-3	CASSFPGDYGNTQYF
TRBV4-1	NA	CASSQEHQREGYEQYF
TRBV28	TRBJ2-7	CASSSLAPLSYEQYF
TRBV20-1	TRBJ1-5	CSARKLEDQHF
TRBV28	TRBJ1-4	CASTGSDSLNEKLFF
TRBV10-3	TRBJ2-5	CAISDRAQGETQYF
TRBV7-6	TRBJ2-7	CASSPAGGTSGSEQYF
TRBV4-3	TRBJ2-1	CASSHSGGARNEQFF
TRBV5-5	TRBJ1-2	CASSRHRVPGYTF
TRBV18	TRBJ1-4	CASSQAGVRREKLFF
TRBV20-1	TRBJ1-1	CSASGAGANTEAFF
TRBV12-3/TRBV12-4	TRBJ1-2	CASSLTDYGYTF
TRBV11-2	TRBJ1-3	CASGEQGRRSSGNTIYF
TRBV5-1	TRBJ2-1	CASSSRTTSSYNEQFF
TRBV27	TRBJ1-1	CASSLSRWTEAFF
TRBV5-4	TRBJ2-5	CASSLATGVGETQYF
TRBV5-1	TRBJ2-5	CASRSQETQYF
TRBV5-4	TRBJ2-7	CASSLGPEANYEQYF
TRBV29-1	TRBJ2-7	CSVEGLTSGSTYEQYF
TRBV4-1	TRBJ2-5	CASSQGVTETQYF
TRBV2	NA	CASSGRGEQFF
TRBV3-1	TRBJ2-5	CASRLAEQETQYF
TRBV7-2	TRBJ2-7	CASSTSGTLSYEQYF
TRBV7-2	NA	CASSFQGSGYYEQYF
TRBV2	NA	CASRVSSGAYEQYF